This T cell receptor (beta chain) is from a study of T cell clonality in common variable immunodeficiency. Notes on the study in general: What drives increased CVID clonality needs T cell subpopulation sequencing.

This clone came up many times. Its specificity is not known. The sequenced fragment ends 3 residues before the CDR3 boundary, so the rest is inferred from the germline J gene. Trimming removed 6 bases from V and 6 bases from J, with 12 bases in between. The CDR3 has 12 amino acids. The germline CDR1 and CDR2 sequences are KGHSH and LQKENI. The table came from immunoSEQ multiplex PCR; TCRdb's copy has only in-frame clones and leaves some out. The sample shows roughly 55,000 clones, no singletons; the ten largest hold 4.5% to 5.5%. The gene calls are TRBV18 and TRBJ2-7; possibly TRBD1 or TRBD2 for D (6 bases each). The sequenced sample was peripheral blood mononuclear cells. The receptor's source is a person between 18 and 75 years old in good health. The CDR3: CASSKGGGEQYF. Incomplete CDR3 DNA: TGTGCCAGCTCCAAAGGGGGAGGCGAG. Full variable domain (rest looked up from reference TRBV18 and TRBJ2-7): NAGVMQNPRHLVRRRGQEARLRCSPMKGHSHVYWYRQLPEEGLKFMVYLQKENIIDESGMPKERFSAEFPKEGPSILRIQQVVRGDSAAYFCASSKGGGEQYFGPGTRLTVT.